The source of this T cell receptor (beta chain) is a study of glioma-infiltrating T cells after dendritic cell vaccination. The V end lost 3 bases, the J end lost 0 bases, and 11 bases lay between the germline ends. The CDR3 spans 15 residues. The V gene's germline CDR1 is MNHEY and CDR2 SMNVEV (reference sequence). Blood PBMC samples: pre-vaccination, two weeks post third vaccination, and at tumor progression. Sequenced by immunoSEQ multiplex PCR; TCRdb stores in-frame clones only, minus some. The sample holds about 92,000 clones, approximately 90% seen once. This clonotype was obtained from a human donor with glioblastoma. The sample in question was blood, obtained before dendritic cell vaccination. This chain joins TRBV27 and TRBJ1-1; D may be TRBD1 (6 bases). In nucleotides, the CDR3 is TGTGCCAGCAGTTTGGGACACCTCATGAACACTGAAGCTTTCTTT. This gives the protein CASSLGHLMNTEAFF.